These 14 T cell receptor beta chains were sequenced from one sample in a study of T cells after yellow fever vaccination. One entry per CDR3 protein results from TCRdb running MiXCR on the 5' RACE reads. The sample records 450,000 to 600,000 distinct CDR3 sequences, approximately 13% being singletons. Source: PBMCs, taken on the day of the yellow fever booster vaccination. These receptors all come from a man in his thirties or forties who received the YFV17D yellow fever vaccine.

The V and J genes are TRBV12-3 or TRBV12-4 and TRBJ2-1; TRBD1 aligns across 7 bases. The CDR3 is 12 amino acids. Trimming cost V 5 bases and J 7 bases; bases outside gene matches: 2. The CDR3 DNA is TGTGCCAGCAGTACAGGGGTGAATGAGCAGTTCTTC. Translated, it gives CASSTGVNEQFF.

The sample holds many counts of this clonotype. V gene TRBV18 combines with J gene TRBJ2-7; a possible D gene is TRBD2 (6 bases). This CDR3 is built from 20 residues. Germline CDR1 KGHSH, CDR2 LQKENI. V was clipped by 3 bases and J by 3 bases, with 30 bases between them. This CDR3 reads CASSPFMGLLGEVTDYEQYF. CDR3 in DNA: TGTGCCAGCTCACCTTTTATGGGACTTCTAGGGGAGGTGACTGACTACGAGCAGTACTTC.

This clonotype has only a few counts. The chain couples TRBV5-5 to TRBJ2-7; TRBD2 matches 11 bases. Germline values: CDR1 SGHKS, CDR2 YYEKEE (reference sequence). The junction had 8 bases not matched to a gene; V was cut back by 3 bases and J by 6 bases. The CDR3 spans 15 residues. The CDR3, as DNA: TGTGCCAGCAGCTCGATGGAACTAGCGGGAGTCGAGCAGTACTTC. Its translation is CASSSMELAGVEQYF.

This clonotype appeared a few times. V is TRBV7-9 and J is TRBJ1-2; D is undetermined. CDR1 and CDR2 from the germline V gene are SEHNR and FQNEAQ (reference sequence). This CDR3 has 14 residues. With 6 bases removed from V and 6 bases from J, the gap between germline ends came to 17 bases. The CDR3 region is CASSAFVRSDGYTF. DNA of the CDR3: TGTGCCAGCAGTGCGTTTGTCCGGAGCGATGGCTACACCTTC.

The V gene is TRBV6-5, the J gene TRBJ1-1; TRBD1 matches 8 bases. The length of the CDR3 is 15 residues. Losses at the gene ends were 4 bases for V and 3 bases for J; bases not matched to a gene: 7. Germline V CDR1 and CDR2: MNHEY, SVGAGI. As DNA, the CDR3 is TGTGCCAGCAGTTCCTGGGACAGGTCCTACACTGAAGCTTTCTTT. It specifies CASSSWDRSYTEAFF.

The gene calls are TRBV7-2 and TRBJ2-7, with TRBD2 identical over 8 bases. Per germline, CDR1 SGHTA and CDR2 FQGNSA. V lost 5 bases, J lost 5 bases, and 11 bases stayed unmatched. This CDR3 is 15 amino acids long. CDR3 region: CASSATGTSWDEQYF. The CDR3 region has the DNA TGTGCCAGCAGCGCAACCGGGACTAGTTGGGACGAGCAGTACTTC.

This rearrangement joins TRBV30 to TRBJ2-1, with 15 bases identical to TRBD2. Looked up from germline, CDR1 is GTSNPN and CDR2 is SVGIG (reference sequence). The CDR3 consists of 14 residues. The V gene end was trimmed by 5 bases and the J gene end by 6 bases; junction bases not matched to a gene: 2. The CDR3 coding sequence is TGTGCCTGGCGGGGACTAGCGGGAGGCAATGAGCAGTTCTTC. It is translated as CAWRGLAGGNEQFF. The full variable domain, with the rest looked up from reference TRBV30 and TRBJ2-1, is SQTIHQWPATLVQPVGSPLSLECTVEGTSNPNLYWYRQAAGRGLQLLFYSVGIGQISSEVPQNLSASRPQDRQFILSSKKLLLSDSGFYLCAWRGLAGGNEQFFGPGTRLTVL.

This clonotype was observed a few times. The chain combines TRBV4-1 with TRBJ2-3, with 8 bases that match TRBD2. Germline lookup yields CDR1 MGHRA and CDR2 YSYEKL. V shed 5 bases and J 3 bases; nucleotides not matched to a gene: 13. The length of the CDR3 is 17 residues. For the CDR3, the DNA is TGCGCCAGCAGCAGGGTGCGCGGGGGGTCCGGAACAGATACGCAGTATTTT. Translating gives CASSRVRGGSGTDTQYF.

V usage is TRBV27 and J usage is TRBJ2-2; tentatively, D is TRBD1 (6 bases). The V and J ends lost 11 bases and 7 bases respectively, with 17 bases between them. CDR1 and CDR2 from the germline V gene are MNHEY and SMNVEV (reference sequence). CDR3 length: 13 amino acids. The CDR3 here is CASGQGNGGELFF. Written as DNA, the CDR3 is TGTGCCTCGGGGCAGGGGAACGGCGGGGAGCTGTTTTTT.

This clonotype was counted a few times. The chain has TRBV20-1 and TRBJ1-4; D unclear. V gave up 0 bases and J gave up 4 bases, with 9 bases separating them. The CDR3 length is 14 residues. Germline V gives CDR1 DFQATT, CDR2 SNEGSKA (reference sequence). The CDR3 DNA follows: TGCAGTGCTAGAGAGAGGCGTAATAATGAAAAACTGTTTTTT. Its protein product is CSARERRNNEKLFF.

The chain employs TRBV5-1 and TRBJ2-3; D gene unclear. The CDR3 runs to 14 residues. V lost 3 bases to trimming and J lost 5 bases, with 13 bases between them. Per the germline V gene, CDR1 is SGHRS and CDR2 is YFSETQ. In nucleotides, the CDR3 is TGCGCCAGCAGCTGGAGCGCAATCCAAGATACGCAGTATTTT. Its protein product is CASSWSAIQDTQYF.

In its sample, this clonotype was seen many times. The chain couples TRBV14 to TRBJ2-5; D remains unclear. The V end was cut by 0 bases, the J end by 5 bases, with 7 bases between. Germline assignment: CDR1 SGHDN and CDR2 FVKESK. The CDR3 consists of 13 residues. The CDR3, as DNA: TGTGCCAGCAGCCAAGATTTTGGGGAGACCCAGTACTTC. Translating gives CASSQDFGETQYF. Looking up the rest from reference TRBV14 and TRBJ2-5 gives the full variable domain: EAGVTQFPSHSVIEKGQTVTLRCDPISGHDNLYWYRRVMGKEIKFLLHFVKESKQDESGMPNNRFLAERTGGTYSTLKVQPAELEDSGVYFCASSQDFGETQYFGPGTRLLVL.

This clonotype appeared a few times. The rearrangement uses TRBV9 and TRBJ2-7; 9 bases align to TRBD1. This CDR3 is 16 amino acids long. V was clipped by 0 bases and J by 5 bases; unmatched bases: 9. The germline V gene encodes CDR1 SGDLS and CDR2 YYNGEE. The CDR3 DNA follows: TGTGCCAGCAGCGTAGGAGGGCGGGACAGGGCCCACGAGCAGTACTTC. This codes for CASSVGGRDRAHEQYF.

This chain joins TRBV10-3 and TRBJ2-7; TRBD2 aligns across 9 bases. The ends lost 3 bases at V and 6 bases at J; junction bases unmatched: 12. This CDR3 has 16 amino acids. Germline V gene lookup returns CDR1 ENHRY and CDR2 SYGVKD. The CDR3 region is CAISEGSGSVPSEQYF. CDR3 DNA sequence: TGTGCCATCAGTGAAGGTAGCGGGAGCGTCCCCAGCGAGCAGTACTTC.